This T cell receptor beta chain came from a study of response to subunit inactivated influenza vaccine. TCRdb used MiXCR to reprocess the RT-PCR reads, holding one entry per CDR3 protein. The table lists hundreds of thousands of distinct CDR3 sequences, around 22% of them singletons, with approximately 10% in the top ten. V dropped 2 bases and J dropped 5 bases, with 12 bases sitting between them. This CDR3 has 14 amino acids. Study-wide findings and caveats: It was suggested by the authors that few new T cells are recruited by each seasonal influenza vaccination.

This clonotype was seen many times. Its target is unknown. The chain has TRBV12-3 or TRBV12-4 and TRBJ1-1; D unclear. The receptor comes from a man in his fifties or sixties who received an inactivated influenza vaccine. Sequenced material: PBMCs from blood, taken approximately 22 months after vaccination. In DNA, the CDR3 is TGTGCCAGCAGTTTACGGGGAGTGGGGACTGAAGCTTTCTTT. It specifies CASSLRGVGTEAFF.